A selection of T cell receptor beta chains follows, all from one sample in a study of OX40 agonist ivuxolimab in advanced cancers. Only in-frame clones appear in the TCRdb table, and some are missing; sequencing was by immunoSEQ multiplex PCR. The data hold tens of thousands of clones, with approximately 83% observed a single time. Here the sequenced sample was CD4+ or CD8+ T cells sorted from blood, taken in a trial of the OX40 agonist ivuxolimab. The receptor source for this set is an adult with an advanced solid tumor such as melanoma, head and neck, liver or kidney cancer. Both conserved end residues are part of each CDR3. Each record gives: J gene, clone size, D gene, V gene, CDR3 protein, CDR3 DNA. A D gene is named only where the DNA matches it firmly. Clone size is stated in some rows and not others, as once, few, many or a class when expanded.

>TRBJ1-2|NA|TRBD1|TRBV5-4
CASSTGTGAYGYTF
TGTGCCAGCAGCACCGGGACAGGGGCCTATGGCTACACCTTC
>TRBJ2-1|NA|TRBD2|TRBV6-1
CAATGGGTFSYEQFF
TGTGCCGCGACGGGGGGGGGAACTTTTAGCTATGAGCAGTTCTTC
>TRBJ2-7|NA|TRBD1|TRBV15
CATSAHGTGDEQYF
TGTGCCACCAGCGCTCACGGGACAGGTGACGAGCAGTACTTC
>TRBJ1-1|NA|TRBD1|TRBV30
CAWSSKTGYTEAFF
TGTGCCTGGAGCTCCAAGACAGGGTATACTGAAGCTTTCTTT
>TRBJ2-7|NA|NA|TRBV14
CASSQWDSSSYEQYF
TGTGCCAGCAGCCAGTGGGACTCTAGCTCCTACGAGCAGTACTTC
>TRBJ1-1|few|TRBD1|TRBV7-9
CASSVLQGTEAFF
TGTGCCAGCAGCGTCTTACAGGGGACTGAAGCTTTCTTT
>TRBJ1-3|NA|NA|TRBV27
CASRPNWGSGNTIYF
TGTGCCAGCAGGCCCAATTGGGGATCTGGAAACACCATATATTTT
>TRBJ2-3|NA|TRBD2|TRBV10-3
CAISGARGTDTQYF
TGTGCCATCAGTGGGGCGCGGGGGACAGATACGCAGTATTTT
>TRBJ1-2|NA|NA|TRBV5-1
CASSLGAEGGYTF
TGCGCCAGCAGCTTGGGGGCAGAAGGTGGCTACACCTTC
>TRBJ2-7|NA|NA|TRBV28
CASSLSGVGYEQYF
TGTGCCAGCAGTTTATCGGGGGTAGGGTACGAGCAGTACTTC
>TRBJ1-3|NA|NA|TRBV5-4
CASSSGKNTIYF
TGTGCCAGCAGCTCGGGGAAAAACACCATATATTTT
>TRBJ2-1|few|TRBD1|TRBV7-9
CASSRGQARNNEQFF
TGTGCCAGCAGCCGTGGACAGGCTAGGAACAATGAGCAGTTCTTC
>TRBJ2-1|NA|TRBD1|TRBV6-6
CASRYRDSSYNEQFF
TGTGCCAGCAGGTACCGGGACAGCTCCTACAATGAGCAGTTCTTC
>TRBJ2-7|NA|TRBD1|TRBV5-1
CASSQDAPGQGGYEQYF
TGCGCCAGCAGCCAAGACGCTCCGGGACAGGGCGGCTACGAGCAGTACTTC
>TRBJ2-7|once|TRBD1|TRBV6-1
CASSRTGQGGYEQYF
TGTGCCAGCAGTCGTACGGGACAGGGAGGCTACGAGCAGTACTTC
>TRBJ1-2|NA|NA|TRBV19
CATSSGAATNYGYTF
TGTGCCACCTCCTCGGGGGCAGCTACTAACTATGGCTACACCTTC
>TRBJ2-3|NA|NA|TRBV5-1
CASSLEPGPTDTQYF
TGCGCCAGCAGCTTGGAGCCTGGACCCACAGATACGCAGTATTTT
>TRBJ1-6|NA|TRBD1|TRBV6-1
CASSEGDRESPLHF
TGTGCCAGCAGTGAAGGGGACAGGGAATCACCCCTCCACTTT
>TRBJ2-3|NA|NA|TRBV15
CATDSGFRTDTQYF
TGTGCCACAGATAGCGGATTTCGCACAGATACGCAGTATTTT
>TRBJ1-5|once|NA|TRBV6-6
CASSQGYSNQPQHF
TGTGCCAGCAGTCAAGGATATAGCAATCAGCCCCAGCATTTT
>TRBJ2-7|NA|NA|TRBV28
CASSLTVSYEQYF
TGTGCCAGCAGTTTAACAGTCTCCTACGAGCAGTACTTC
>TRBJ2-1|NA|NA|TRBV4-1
CASSQDRVGLYEQFF
TGCGCCAGCAGCCAAGACAGGGTAGGGCTTTATGAGCAGTTCTTC
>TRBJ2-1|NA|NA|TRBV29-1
CSAQRGGGYNEQFF
TGCAGCGCCCAAAGGGGGGGCGGCTACAATGAGCAGTTCTTC
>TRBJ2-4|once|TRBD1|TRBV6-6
CASSTADRGVTNIQYF
TGTGCCAGCAGTACTGCGGACAGGGGGGTTACAAACATTCAGTACTTC